The 27 T cell receptor beta chains presented below share a single source sample, sequenced in a study of blood T cell repertoires in COVID-19. Sequenced by immunoSEQ multiplex PCR; TCRdb stores in-frame clones only, minus some. There are around 69,000 clones in the sample; over 80% occur only once, and 1.8% lies in the top ten. The sample consisted of peripheral blood. The receptors were sampled from a woman between 55 and 75 years old with acute or convalescent COVID-19.

This clone was seen only a few times. The rearrangement uses TRBV19 and TRBJ1-1, with D uncertain. This CDR3 comprises 16 residues. With 6 bases removed from V and 0 bases from J, the gap between germline ends came to 17 bases. In germline, CDR1 is LNHDA, CDR2 SQIVND (reference sequence). The DNA of the CDR3 is TGTGCCAGTAGCCGTAGGGAGTTCCCCTTGAACACTGAAGCTTTCTTT. This translates into CASSRREFPLNTEAFF. Filled out from reference TRBV19 and TRBJ1-1, the complete variable domain reads DGGITQSPKYLFRKEGQNVTLSCEQNLNHDAMYWYRQDPGQGLRLIYYSQIVNDFQKGDIAEGYSVSREKKESFPLTVTSAQKNPTAFYLCASSRREFPLNTEAFFGQGTRLTVV.

The CDR3 DNA reads TGTGCCTGGAGTGGTGCAGGGTCTACTGGGGCCAACGTCCTGACTTTC. Protein sequence: CAWSGAGSTGANVLTF. The V gene is TRBV30, the J gene TRBJ2-6, with D perhaps matching TRBD1 (5 bases). V shed 1 base and J shed 2 bases, with 12 bases lying between them. The CDR3 covers 16 residues. CDR1 GTSNPN and CDR2 SVGIG come from the germline V gene (reference sequence).

The gene calls are TRBV12-3 or TRBV12-4 and TRBJ1-5; no firm D call. V shed 4 bases and J shed 6 bases, with 10 bases lying between them. CDR3 length: 13 amino acids. The CDR3 here is CASSSASIQPQHF. In nucleotides, the CDR3 is TGTGCCAGCAGTTCTGCGTCCATTCAGCCCCAGCATTTT.

The rearrangement links TRBV2 to TRBJ2-7, with 8 bases that match TRBD2. This CDR3 has 16 amino acids. V was clipped by 5 bases and J by 4 bases; unmatched bases: 13. Germline V gene sequence: CDR1 SNHLY, CDR2 FYNNEI. The CDR3 loop is CASSPRTSRGVYEQYF. CDR3 bases: TGTGCCAGCAGTCCACGGACCTCGCGGGGGGTATACGAGCAGTACTTC.

This clone was recorded once. The chain employs TRBV2 and TRBJ1-2, with 9 positions matching TRBD1. Germline CDR1 reads SNHLY; CDR2 reads FYNNEI. V was clipped by 4 bases and J by 4 bases; unmatched bases: 4. The CDR3 extends over 14 amino acids. As DNA, the CDR3 is TGTGCCAGCAGTGGCCCGGGACAGGGCTATGGCTACACCTTC. Translated, it gives CASSGPGQGYGYTF.

DNA for the CDR3: TGCGCCAGCAGCCAGGGAGACAGGGCGTGGAGCAATCAGCCCCAGCATTTT. This gives the protein CASSQGDRAWSNQPQHF. The genes are TRBV4-1 and TRBJ1-5, with 7 bases identical to TRBD1. After removal of 3 bases from V and 1 base from J, the junction contained 9 bases not matched to a gene. The CDR3 is 17 amino acids. Germline V gene data show CDR1 as MGHRA and CDR2 as YSYEKL.

This chain connects TRBV6-1 to TRBJ1-4, with a weak D call TRBD1 (6 bases). The germline gives CDR1 MNHNS, CDR2 SASEGT. The CDR3 is 16 amino acids. The V end lost 3 bases, the J end lost 5 bases, and 16 bases lay between the germline ends. This CDR3 reads CASSDRFGQKNEKLFF. The CDR3 coding sequence is TGTGCCAGCAGTGATAGGTTCGGACAGAAAAATGAAAAACTGTTTTTT.

J is TRBJ2-7 and V is TRBV10-1, with 14 bases fitting TRBD2. V lost 2 bases, J lost 5 bases, and 8 bases stayed unmatched. The CDR3 loop spans 17 amino acids. Germline CDR1 is WNHNN and CDR2 is SYGVQD (reference sequence). CDR3 nucleotide sequence: TGCGCCAGCAGTGAGGGACTAGCGGGAGGCAGTCGGAACGAGCAGTACTTC. Protein: CASSEGLAGGSRNEQYF.

This CDR3 is CASSYWREGLGEQYF. The CDR3 DNA sequence: TGTGCCAGCAGTTACTGGCGGGAGGGCCTTGGTGAGCAGTACTTC. This rearrangement joins TRBV6-5 to TRBJ2-7; 9 nucleotides agree with TRBD2. Per the germline V gene, CDR1 is MNHEY and CDR2 is SVGAGI. The J segment lost 7 bases and the V segment lost 1 base, leaving 8 bases of the junction unmatched. This CDR3 is built from 15 residues.

The chain carries TRBV11-3 and TRBJ2-1; maybe TRBD2 (5 bases). V shed 1 base and J shed 8 bases, with 12 bases lying between them. The CDR3 loop spans 14 amino acids. Looked up from germline, CDR1 is SGHNT and CDR2 is YENEEA. The CDR3 reads CASSLGGDSDEQFF. The CDR3, as DNA: TGTGCCAGCAGCTTAGGGGGAGATTCGGATGAGCAGTTCTTC.

The rearrangement uses TRBV6-5 and TRBJ1-6, with a tentative D call TRBD1 (5 bases). Germline CDR1 MNHEY, CDR2 SVGAGI. Trimming stripped 5 bases from V and 5 bases from J, with 7 bases between. This CDR3 spans 13 amino acids. This chain's CDR3 is CASSPGNNSPLHF. CDR3 in DNA: TGTGCCAGCAGTCCAGGGAATAATTCACCCCTCCACTTT.

The chain links TRBV2 to TRBJ1-2; D may be TRBD1 (6 bases). V was pared by 6 bases and J by 4 bases, with 18 bases between. The CDR3 has 15 residues. The germline V gene encodes CDR1 SNHLY and CDR2 FYNNEI. CDR3 DNA: TGTGCCAGCAGCGATGATACAGGGTTCCTCTATGGCTACACCTTC. Protein sequence: CASSDDTGFLYGYTF. The full variable domain, its missing parts supplied by reference TRBV2 and TRBJ1-2, is EPEVTQTPSHQVTQMGQEVILRCVPISNHLYFYWYRQILGQKVEFLVSFYNNEISEKSEIFDDQFSVERPDGSNFTLKIRSTKLEDSAMYFCASSDDTGFLYGYTFGSGTRLTVV.

The genes are TRBV2 and TRBJ1-2; the D gene is possibly TRBD1 (6 bases). Germline-derived CDR1 and CDR2 are SNHLY and FYNNEI. Trimming pared 4 bases from V and 2 bases from J, leaving 8 bases between. CDR3 length: 13 amino acids. The CDR3 bases are TGTGCCAGCAGTGCCGGACAGAACTATGGCTACACCTTC. Encoded protein: CASSAGQNYGYTF.

CDR3 protein: CASSLDAGTGIYGYTF. CDR3 DNA sequence: TGTGCCAGCAGCTTAGATGCCGGGACAGGGATTTATGGCTACACCTTC. The rearrangement uses TRBV11-2 and TRBJ1-2; 9 bases are a match to TRBD1. This CDR3 contains 16 residues. CDR1 and CDR2 (germline): SGHAT, FQNNGV. Trimming removed 0 bases from V and 5 bases from J; junction bases left unmatched: 7.

This clone has a single count. The chain couples TRBV6-1 to TRBJ1-5, with D unclear. The germline V and J ends were trimmed by 3 bases and 4 bases, with 10 bases remaining between them. Germline assignment: CDR1 MNHNS and CDR2 SASEGT. CDR3 length: 14 residues. The CDR3 loop reads CASSDRSPNQPQHF. The CDR3 bases are TGTGCCAGCAGTGATCGCAGTCCAAATCAGCCCCAGCATTTT.

The chain joins TRBV4-1 to TRBJ2-7; TRBD1 agrees at 8 bases. Germline V gives CDR1 MGHRA, CDR2 YSYEKL. There are 14 residues in the CDR3. Unmatched junction bases numbered 3, after V lost 0 bases and J lost 5 bases. CDR3 region: CASSQEGRGHEQYF. CDR3 bases: TGCGCCAGCAGCCAAGAGGGCAGGGGGCACGAGCAGTACTTC.

V is TRBV27 and J is TRBJ1-4, with D uncertain. The germline CDR1 and CDR2 sequences are MNHEY and SMNVEV (reference sequence). V lost 4 bases and J 5 bases, leaving 8 bases between the germline ends. The CDR3 is made up of 13 amino acids. The chain's CDR3 is CASSSRVNEKLFF. The CDR3 DNA reads as TGTGCCAGCAGTTCGCGGGTAAATGAAAAACTGTTTTTT.

The chain couples TRBV6-6 to TRBJ1-1; possibly TRBD1 for D (6 bases). CDR1 is MNHNY, CDR2 SVGAGI, per germline (reference sequence). Trimming removed 6 bases at V and 4 bases at J, with 15 bases between. This CDR3 is 14 amino acids long. CDR3 nucleotides: TGTGCCAGCAGACAGACAGGTTCTATCACTGAAGCTTTCTTT. Its translation is CASRQTGSITEAFF.

This rearrangement joins TRBV11-2 to TRBJ1-6; D not resolved. Germline CDR1 reads SGHAT; CDR2 reads FQNNGV. The CDR3 covers 18 residues. The ends were cut back, 0 bases at V and 0 bases at J, with 12 bases in the middle. The CDR3 sequence: CASSLDQVASSYNSPLHF. In nucleotides, the CDR3 is TGTGCCAGCAGCTTAGATCAGGTGGCGAGCTCCTATAATTCACCCCTCCACTTT.

The chain combines TRBV3-1 (or the pseudogene TRBV3-2) with TRBJ2-7, with 9 bases that match TRBD1. Germline V gene lookup returns CDR1 LGHDT and CDR2 YNNKEL (reference sequence). With 3 bases clipped from V and 6 bases from J, the junction kept 6 bases outside the gene matches. The CDR3 runs 14 residues. CDR3 protein: CASSQGQGGFEQYF. In DNA, the CDR3 is TGTGCCAGCAGCCAGGGACAGGGAGGCTTCGAGCAGTACTTC.

The rearrangement links TRBV7-9 to TRBJ2-7; maybe TRBD2 (5 bases). The CDR3 covers 13 residues. Germline CDR1 SEHNR, CDR2 FQNEAQ (reference sequence). Trimming stripped 5 bases from V and 3 bases from J, with 11 bases between. CDR3 in DNA: TGTGCCAGCAGCCCCGCGGGCGTCTACGAGCAGTACTTC. This codes for CASSPAGVYEQYF. The full variable domain, with the rest looked up from reference TRBV7-9 and TRBJ2-7, is DTGVSQNPRHKITKRGQNVTFRCDPISEHNRLYWYRQTLGQGPEFLTYFQNEAQLEKSRLLSDRFSAERPKGSFSTLEIQRTEQGDSAMYLCASSPAGVYEQYFGPGTRLTVT.

The gene calls are TRBV28 and TRBJ1-6; TRBD1 agrees at 10 bases. CDR1 is MDHEN and CDR2 is SYDVKM in the germline V gene. The junction had 11 bases not matched to a gene; V was cut back by 2 bases and J by 4 bases. There are 19 residues in the CDR3. The CDR3 nucleotides are TGTGCCAGCAGTTTAGTTAGTTCCGGGACAGGGGCGTATAATTCACCCCTCCACTTT. The encoded protein is CASSLVSSGTGAYNSPLHF.

This sequence joins TRBV4-1 and TRBJ1-6, with 7 bases matching TRBD1. Germline CDR1 reads MGHRA; CDR2 reads YSYEKL. The CDR3 extends over 16 amino acids. With 0 bases clipped from V and 6 bases from J, the junction kept 5 bases outside the gene matches. The CDR3 DNA reads TGCGCCAGCAGCCAAGATCAGACAGGGAGTAATTCACCCCTCCACTTT. Its protein product is CASSQDQTGSNSPLHF.

This chain connects TRBV7-9 to TRBJ2-1; unclear D gene. The CDR3 is made up of 14 amino acids. Germline assignment: CDR1 SEHNR and CDR2 FQNEAQ (reference sequence). V was trimmed by 2 bases and J by 1 base, leaving 6 bases between them. The CDR3 DNA reads as TGTGCCAGCAGCTTACCGAGGTCCTACAATGAGCAGTTCTTC. This codes for CASSLPRSYNEQFF. Full variable domain (outside the CDR3, taken from reference TRBV7-9 and TRBJ2-1): DTGVSQNPRHKITKRGQNVTFRCDPISEHNRLYWYRQTLGQGPEFLTYFQNEAQLEKSRLLSDRFSAERPKGSFSTLEIQRTEQGDSAMYLCASSLPRSYNEQFFGPGTRLTVL.

This sequence joins TRBV18 and TRBJ2-5; TRBD1 might be the D (6 bases). V gave up 2 bases and J gave up 11 bases, with 12 bases separating them. This CDR3 has 12 amino acids. From germline, CDR1 is KGHSH and CDR2 LQKENI. The DNA for the CDR3 is TGTGCCAGCTCACCAGCCGGGACACAACAGTACTTC. Protein sequence: CASSPAGTQQYF. The variable domain in full, completed from reference TRBV18 and TRBJ2-5, reads NAGVMQNPRHLVRRRGQEARLRCSPMKGHSHVYWYRQLPEEGLKFMVYLQKENIIDESGMPKERFSAEFPKEGPSILRIQQVVRGDSAAYFCASSPAGTQQYFGPGTRLLVL.

This chain joins TRBV7-8 and TRBJ2-7; D gene unclear. CDR1 is SGHVS and CDR2 is FQNEAQ in the germline V gene. Trimming stripped 5 bases from V and 3 bases from J, with 11 bases between. The CDR3 runs 13 residues. CDR3 sequence reads: CASSLDPSYEQYF. The CDR3 DNA reads TGTGCCAGCAGCCTAGATCCGAGCTACGAGCAGTACTTC.

The chain employs TRBV5-4 and TRBJ2-1; D is perhaps TRBD2 (6 bases). Trimming took off 3 bases at V and 6 bases at J, with 10 bases between the two ends. This CDR3 contains 13 residues. Germline assignment: CDR1 SGHNT and CDR2 YYREEE (reference sequence). The DNA for the CDR3 is TGTGCCAGCAGCTCTAGCGTCCCCAATGAGCAGTTCTTC. It codes for CASSSSVPNEQFF.